This TCR beta chain was identified in a study of T cell repertoires in cytomegalovirus infection. Turning to this clonotype: Its antigen is currently unknown.

TCRdb fed the reads into MiXCR, producing one record per CDR3 protein. Here the sample spans around 430,000 distinct CDR3 sequences, about 44% being singletons. Germline CDR1 reads SEHNR; CDR2 reads FQNEAQ (reference sequence). This CDR3 region has 19 residues. With 4 bases removed from V and 2 bases from J, the gap between germline ends came to 23 bases. The chain is built from TRBV7-9 and TRBJ1-4; TRBD1 might be the D (6 bases). The receptor was derived from a human donor in good health (CMV status not recorded). Some clones in this sample may be carry-over from other donors' samples. The material sequenced was cultured PBMCs, taken from culture after CMV antigen stimulation. DNA of the CDR3: TGTGCCAGCAGCTCGCTGGGGGCCGGGGCGGCCGGCACTAATGAAAAACTGTTTTTT. This translates into CASSSLGAGAAGTNEKLFF.